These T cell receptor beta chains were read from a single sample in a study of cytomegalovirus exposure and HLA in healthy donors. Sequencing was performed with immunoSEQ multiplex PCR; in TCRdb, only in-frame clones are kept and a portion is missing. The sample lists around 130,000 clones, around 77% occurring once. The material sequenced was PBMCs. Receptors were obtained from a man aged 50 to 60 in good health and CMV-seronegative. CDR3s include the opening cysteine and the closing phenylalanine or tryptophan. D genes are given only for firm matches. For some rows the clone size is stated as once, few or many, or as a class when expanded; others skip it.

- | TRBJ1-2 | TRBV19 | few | TGTGCCAGTACCTATCGGGGGGGCTATGGCTACACCTTC | CASTYRGGYGYTF
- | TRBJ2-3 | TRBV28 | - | TGTGCCAGCAGTTCCAGGAGGAGCACAGATACGCAGTATTTT | CASSSRRSTDTQYF
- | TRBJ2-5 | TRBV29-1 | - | TGCAGCGCGACAGACCTAGCGAGGGGGGGAACCCAGTACTTC | CSATDLARGGTQYF
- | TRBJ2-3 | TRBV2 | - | TGTGCCAGCAGTGCGCAGGGGCAGACAGATACGCAGTATTTT | CASSAQGQTDTQYF
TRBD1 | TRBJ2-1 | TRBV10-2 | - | TGCGCCAGCAGTGGCGCCGGGACAGGGCGACACAATGAGCAGTTCTTC | CASSGAGTGRHNEQFF
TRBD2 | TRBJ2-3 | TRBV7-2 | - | TGTGCCAGCAGCTCACTAGCGATAAGCACAGATACGCAGTATTTT | CASSSLAISTDTQYF
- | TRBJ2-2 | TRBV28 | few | TGTGCCAGCACCACTGGAGTTGGGGAGCTGTTTTTT | CASTTGVGELFF
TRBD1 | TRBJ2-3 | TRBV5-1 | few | TGCGCCAGCAGCCCGGGACAGGTCACAGATACGCAGTATTTT | CASSPGQVTDTQYF
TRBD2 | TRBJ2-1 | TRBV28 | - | TGTGCCAGCAACTTAAGCGGGAGGTCTTACAATGAGCAGTTCTTC | CASNLSGRSYNEQFF
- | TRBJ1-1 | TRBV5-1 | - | TGCGCCAGCAGCCCAATAAACCGGGGGGGCATAAAGAACACTGAAGCTTTCTTT | CASSPINRGGIKNTEAFF
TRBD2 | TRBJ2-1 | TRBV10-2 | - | TGCGCCAGCACTGGGACTAGCGGGAGTTTCTCCTACAATGAGCAGTTCTTC | CASTGTSGSFSYNEQFF
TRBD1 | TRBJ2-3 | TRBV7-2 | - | TGTGCCAGCAGCTTAGGGACAGGGTACACAGATACGCAGTATTTT | CASSLGTGYTDTQYF
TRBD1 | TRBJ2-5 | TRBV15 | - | TGTGCCACCAGCAGAGATTATCTGGGACAGGGTTCAGAGACCCAGTACTTC | CATSRDYLGQGSETQYF
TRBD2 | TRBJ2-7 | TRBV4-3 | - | TGCGCCAGCAGCCAAGATTTTGCAGCGGGAGTGTACGAGCAGTACTTC | CASSQDFAAGVYEQYF
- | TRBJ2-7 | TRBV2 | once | TGTGCCAGCAGTGGAGCGCCGCGGTCGGCGGGATTCTCCTACGAGCAGTACTTC | CASSGAPRSAGFSYEQYF
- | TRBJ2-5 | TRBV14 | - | TGTGCCAGCAGCCGGCTGCAGGGCCAAGAGACCCAGTACTTC | CASSRLQGQETQYF
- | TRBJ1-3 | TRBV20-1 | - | TGCAGCCTGGCCTCTGGAAACACCATATATTTT | CSLASGNTIYF
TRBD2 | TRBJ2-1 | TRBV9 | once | TGTGCCAGCAGCGTAGGTGGTAGCGGGAACCGGTACAATGAGCAGTTCTTC | CASSVGGSGNRYNEQFF
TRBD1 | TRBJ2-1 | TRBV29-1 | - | TGCAGCGTTGAAATGGCAGGGGGAAACAATGAGCAGTTCTTC | CSVEMAGGNNEQFF
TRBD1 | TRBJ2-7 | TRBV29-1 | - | TGCAGCGTGACACAGGGGTACCCCTACGAGCAGTACTTC | CSVTQGYPYEQYF
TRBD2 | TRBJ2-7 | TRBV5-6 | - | TGTGCCAGCAGCTTGTTGACTAGCGGGACTCGCGAGCAGTACTTC | CASSLLTSGTREQYF
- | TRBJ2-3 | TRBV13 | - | TGTGCCAGCAGCTTAGGTCGGCGACTCACAGATACGCAGTATTTT | CASSLGRRLTDTQYF
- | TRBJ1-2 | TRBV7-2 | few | TGTGCCAGCAGCTACACTCGGGGGGGAGCCGCTAACTATGGCTACACCTTC | CASSYTRGGAANYGYTF
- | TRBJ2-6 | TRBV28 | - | TGTGCCAGCGGGTTGTCTGGGGCGGGAGGGGCCAACGTCCTGACTTTC | CASGLSGAGGANVLTF
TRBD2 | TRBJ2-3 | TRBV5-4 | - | TGTGCCAGCAGCCTCCGCAGGGGAGCGGGAGAAGGCGCAGATACGCAGTATTTT | CASSLRRGAGEGADTQYF
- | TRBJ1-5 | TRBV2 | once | TGTGCCAGCAAGTCTGACCCCGGCGGCGGCAATCAGCCCCAGCATTTT | CASKSDPGGGNQPQHF
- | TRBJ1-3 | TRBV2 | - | TGTGCCAGCAGCCAGGGCCCTGGAAACACCATATATTTT | CASSQGPGNTIYF
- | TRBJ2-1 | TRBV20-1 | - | TGCAGTGCTAGTCCGGAGTATGAGCAGTTCTTC | CSASPEYEQFF
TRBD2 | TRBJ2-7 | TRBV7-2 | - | TGTGCCAGCAGCCCCCCGGGACTAGCGGTCTCGGTGGAGTACTTC | CASSPPGLAVSVEYF
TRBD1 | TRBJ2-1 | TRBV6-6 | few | TGTGCCAGCTTCGGGCAGGGGGCCAATGAGCAGTTCTTC | CASFGQGANEQFF
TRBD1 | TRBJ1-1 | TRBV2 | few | TGTGCCAGCAGGACAGGGGGCTCGAGGGTGAACACTGAAGCTTTCTTT | CASRTGGSRVNTEAFF
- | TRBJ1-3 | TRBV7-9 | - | TGTGCCAGCAGCTACAGGGCTGGAAACACCATATATTTT | CASSYRAGNTIYF
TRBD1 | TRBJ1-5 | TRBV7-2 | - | TGTGCCAGCAGCTCGGGACAGGTTCCCGATCAGCCCCAGCATTTT | CASSSGQVPDQPQHF
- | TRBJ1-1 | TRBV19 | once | TGTGCCAGTTGGGGCCCACTCGGCAGGGGCACTGAAGCTTTCTTT | CASWGPLGRGTEAFF
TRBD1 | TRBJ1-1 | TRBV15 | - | TGTGCCACCAGCATAACAGGGGTCGGCATGAACACTGAAGCTTTCTTT | CATSITGVGMNTEAFF
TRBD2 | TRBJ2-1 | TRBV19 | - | TGTGCCAGTAATCTAGCGGGAGGGGCGATAGTCAATGAGCAGTTCTTC | CASNLAGGAIVNEQFF
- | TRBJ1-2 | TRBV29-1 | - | TGCAGCGTTGAAGGGGGAGGGGACGGCTACACCTTC | CSVEGGGDGYTF
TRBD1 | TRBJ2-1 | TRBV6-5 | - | TGTGCCAGCAGTACAAGCCGGGACAGAGAGTTCTTC | CASSTSRDREFF
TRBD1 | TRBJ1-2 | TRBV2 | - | TGTGCCAGCAGTGAAGAGGGGGCTTACTATGGCTACACCTTC | CASSEEGAYYGYTF
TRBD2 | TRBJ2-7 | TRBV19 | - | TGTGCCAGTAGTACCATAGCGGGAGGTGGCTCCTACGAGCAGTACTTC | CASSTIAGGGSYEQYF
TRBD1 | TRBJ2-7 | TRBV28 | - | TGTGCCAGCAGACCAACAGGGGCATACTACGAGCAGTACTTC | CASRPTGAYYEQYF
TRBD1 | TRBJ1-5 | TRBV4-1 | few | TGCGCCAGCAGCCAAGAAACAGGGGAGGGCAATCAGCCCCAGCATTTT | CASSQETGEGNQPQHF
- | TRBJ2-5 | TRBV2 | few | TGTGCCAGCAGTGAATTCCTACAAGAGACCCAGTACTTC | CASSEFLQETQYF
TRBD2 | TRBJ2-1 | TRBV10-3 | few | TGTGCCATCAGTGAGTCTACTAGCGTAACTTACAATGAGCAGTTCTTC | CAISESTSVTYNEQFF
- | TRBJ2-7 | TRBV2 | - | TGTGCCAGCAGTGAAGCGCGGCAATCATACGAGCAGTACTTC | CASSEARQSYEQYF
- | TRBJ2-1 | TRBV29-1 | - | TGCAGCGTTGAAAAGGGCGGGACTTTCTACAATGAGCAGTTCTTC | CSVEKGGTFYNEQFF
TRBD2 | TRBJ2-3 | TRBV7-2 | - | TGTGCCAGCACCCCGGGCCTAGCGGGAGGAGGAGGGCAGTATTTT | CASTPGLAGGGGQYF
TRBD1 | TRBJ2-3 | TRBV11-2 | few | TGTGCCAGCAGCCCGACAGGGGGCTTTTCAGATACGCAGTATTTT | CASSPTGGFSDTQYF